This is a list of T cell receptor beta chains from one sample in a study of blood T cells in healthy people across ages. In TCRdb, the 5' RACE reads were re-called with MiXCR into one record per CDR3 protein. The data show 950,000 to 1,200,000 distinct CDR3 sequences, with 35% to 40% seen just once and around 12% held by the top ten. The sample comprised blood. These receptors were obtained from a man younger than 30 in good health. The CDR3 runs from the conserved cysteine through the conserved F or W. Each record gives: J gene, CDR3 length, clone size, V gene, D gene, CDR3 DNA, CDR3 protein. The D gene is left open where the match is weak. Only some rows state a clone size, as once, few, many or a class for expanded clones.

TRBJ1-5	16	-	TRBV5-6	TRBD1	TGTGCCAGCAGCCTGAACCAAACGGGACAGAATCCGCCCCAGCATTTT	CASSLNQTGQNPPQHF
TRBJ2-5	16	-	TRBV4-2	-	TGTGCCAGCAGCCAACGAGATGGGGTCTTCCAAGAGACCCAGTACTTC	CASSQRDGVFQETQYF
TRBJ1-2	13	-	TRBV20-1	-	TGCAGTGCTGCACCAGGAGATTCCTATGGCTACACCTTC	CSAAPGDSYGYTF
TRBJ2-5	14	-	TRBV6-5	TRBD1	TGTGCCAGCAGTTGCGGCCGGACAGGAGGTGAGCAGTACTTC	CASSCGRTGGEQYF
TRBJ1-3	15	-	TRBV5-1	-	TGCGCCAGCAGCTTGGAAGGCCAGGGGGGAAACACCATATATTTT	CASSLEGQGGNTIYF
TRBJ2-7	14	-	TRBV7-2	-	TGTGCCAGCAGCTCTACGGCGGGGCCTTTCGGGCAGTACTTC	CASSSTAGPFGQYF
TRBJ2-4	14	many	TRBV4-2	-	TGTGCCAGCAGCCAAGCGAGTCCCAAAAACATTCAGTACTTC	CASSQASPKNIQYF
TRBJ1-2	16	few	TRBV20-1	TRBD1	TGCAGTGCTATACCCCCAAGGGACAGTACTAACTATGGCTACACCTTC	CSAIPPRDSTNYGYTF
TRBJ2-1	13	-	TRBV12-3/TRBV12-4	-	TGTGCCAGCAGTTTGGGGGGGGCCGCTGAGCAGTTCTTC	CASSLGGAAEQFF
TRBJ2-6	18	many	TRBV27	-	TGTGCCAGCAGTTTTAGGACCTACGACCCCTCTGGGGCCAACGTCCTGACTTTC	CASSFRTYDPSGANVLTF
TRBJ1-2	14	few	TRBV3-1	-	TGTGCCAGCAGCCAAGTGGCCAGGGGATCTGGCTACACCTTC	CASSQVARGSGYTF
TRBJ2-3	15	-	TRBV7-6	TRBD1	TGTGCCAGCACGAAACAGGGGTATGCCACAGATACGCAGTATTTT	CASTKQGYATDTQYF
TRBJ1-3	15	-	TRBV28	TRBD1	TGTGCCAGCAGTCCGGGACAGGTCTCTGGAAACACCATATATTTT	CASSPGQVSGNTIYF
TRBJ2-3	17	-	TRBV12-3/TRBV12-4	-	TGTGCCAGCAGTTTTGAGGGGCTGGAAGGGGTCACAGATACGCAGTATTTT	CASSFEGLEGVTDTQYF
TRBJ1-1	13	few	TRBV20-1	-	TGCAGTGCTAGTCTACAGGAGAACACTGAAGCTTTCTTT	CSASLQENTEAFF
TRBJ2-5	12	-	TRBV6-2/TRBV6-3	-	TGTGCCAGCAGTACCGTACAAGAGACCCAGTACTTC	CASSTVQETQYF
TRBJ2-7	14	few	TRBV5-5	-	TGTGCCAGCAGCTCCCGACAGAATACCTACGAGCAGTACTTC	CASSSRQNTYEQYF
TRBJ2-3	11	many	TRBV12-3/TRBV12-4	-	TGTGCCAGCAGTGCCTTAGATACGCAGTATTTT	CASSALDTQYF
TRBJ2-7	15	-	TRBV2	TRBD2	TGTGCCAGCAGTGGGGGGCTTTTAGCGGGAAATGAGCAGTACTTC	CASSGGLLAGNEQYF
TRBJ1-1	14	-	TRBV6-2/TRBV6-3	-	TGTGCCAGCAGGTTCGATAGGACAGCCCCCGGAGCTTTCTTT	CASRFDRTAPGAFF
TRBJ2-5	13	-	TRBV7-3	-	TGTGCCAGCAGCATGACTCCCGTTGAGACCCAGTACTTC	CASSMTPVETQYF
TRBJ1-1	14	-	TRBV4-3	-	TGCGCCAGCAGCCAAGGGGCCCACAGGGCTGAAGCTTTCTTT	CASSQGAHRAEAFF
TRBJ2-5	14	-	TRBV7-9	-	TGTGCCAGCAGCGTAGTTTGGGGGGCTGGGACCCAGTACTTC	CASSVVWGAGTQYF
TRBJ2-3	15	few	TRBV5-1	TRBD2	TGCGCCAGCAGCTTGGCTGCGGGGGACGGTGATACGCAGTATTTT	CASSLAAGDGDTQYF
TRBJ1-1	15	once	TRBV11-1	-	TGTGCCAGCAGCTTAATGAGGGGGACGAACACTGAAGCTTTCTTT	CASSLMRGTNTEAFF
TRBJ2-2	16	-	TRBV3-1	TRBD1	TGTGCCAGCAGCCCGTCTGGGACAGGACTCACCGGGGAGCTGTTTTTT	CASSPSGTGLTGELFF
TRBJ2-2	16	-	TRBV19	TRBD1	TGTGCCAGTAGTCCCAGGGACAGGAGAAACACCGGGGAGCTGTTTTTT	CASSPRDRRNTGELFF
TRBJ1-2	14	many	TRBV12-3/TRBV12-4	-	TGTGCCAGCAGCTCGACGGACAGCACCTATGGCTACACCTTC	CASSSTDSTYGYTF
TRBJ1-2	14	-	TRBV10-3	-	TGTGCCATCAGTGAGGGGGTAAGGGACTATGGCTACACCTTC	CAISEGVRDYGYTF
TRBJ1-1	11	few	TRBV29-1	-	TGCAGCGTCCTCGGGGGCGGAGGAGCTTTCTTT	CSVLGGGGAFF
TRBJ1-1	13	-	TRBV29-1	-	TGCAGCGTTGACGGGCAGAGGAACACTGAAGCTTTCTTT	CSVDGQRNTEAFF
TRBJ2-3	14	-	TRBV29-1	TRBD2	TGCAGCGCAAAGACTAGCGGGGGAACAGGTACGCAGTATTTT	CSAKTSGGTGTQYF
TRBJ2-3	14	once	TRBV7-3	-	TGTGCCAGCAGCGTAAGCAGTGGCACAGATACGCAGTATTTT	CASSVSSGTDTQYF
TRBJ1-4	15	few	TRBV15	-	TGTGCCACCAGGTACAGGGCTGGAACTAATGAAAAACTGTTTTTT	CATRYRAGTNEKLFF